This TCR beta chain was sequenced during a study of identical twins. General observations from the study: Where out-of-frame alpha sequences were twin-shared, they showed excess low generation probability. For cord blood, abundant beta clonotypes had fewer insertions, unlike memory repertoires, which showed none. There was more out-of-frame TCR alpha sharing in monozygotic twins than models estimated.

The CDR3 is 15 amino acids. In germline, CDR1 is DFQATT, CDR2 SNEGSKA (reference sequence). V lost 3 bases to trimming and J lost 1 base; unmatched junction nucleotides: 5. A universal primer site arose from template switching, and cDNA bore unique molecular identifiers. In TCRdb, the 5' RACE reads were re-called with MiXCR into one record per CDR3 protein. Of about 900,000 distinct CDR3 sequences listed, roughly an eighth are singletons. This clonotype was counted between two and nine times. As yet, its antigen is unknown. The sample was also linked to a second study, of yellow fever vaccine responses in identical twins.

Sequences were obtained from PBMCs. The V and J genes are TRBV20-1 and TRBJ2-3; 9 bases match TRBD2. The receptor was derived from a woman aged 18-29 years in good health. CDR3 in amino acids: CSASNSGGRTDTQYF. As DNA, the CDR3 is TGCAGTGCTAGTAATAGCGGGGGTCGCACAGATACGCAGTATTTT.